A selection of T cell receptor beta chains follows, all from one sample in a study of neurological immune-mediated disorders. TCRdb redid the calling of the 5' RACE reads with MiXCR, one entry per CDR3 protein. Of roughly 66,000 distinct CDR3 sequences listed, about 5.1% are singletons. The sequencing sample was made of PBMCs. The receptor set was obtained from a woman in her 70s with multiple sclerosis. Both conserved end residues are part of each CDR3. The D gene is left open where the match is weak. Clone size is not always given. Where it is, it says once, few, many or a class for expanded clones.

v_gene: TRBV7-2
j_gene: TRBJ1-1
len: 14
d_gene: NA
abundance: many
CDR3aa: CASSLGVGSNQAFF
CDR3nt: TGTGCCAGCAGCTTAGGGGTCGGTTCCAACCAAGCTTTCTTT

v_gene: TRBV29-1
j_gene: TRBJ2-4
len: 14
d_gene: NA
abundance: medium-sized
CDR3aa: CSVVGSVAKNIQYF
CDR3nt: TGCAGCGTTGTGGGCTCGGTAGCCAAAAACATTCAGTACTTC

v_gene: TRBV9
j_gene: TRBJ2-1
len: 13
d_gene: NA
abundance: many
CDR3aa: CASSVMGAREQFF
CDR3nt: TGTGCCAGCAGCGTAATGGGAGCGCGTGAGCAGTTCTTC

v_gene: TRBV11-2
j_gene: TRBJ2-1
len: 15
d_gene: NA
abundance: many
CDR3aa: CASSLDRVDKGEQFF
CDR3nt: TGTGCCAGCAGCTTAGACCGTGTCGACAAGGGTGAGCAGTTCTTC

v_gene: TRBV6-4
j_gene: TRBJ2-1
len: 14
d_gene: NA
abundance: many
CDR3aa: CASSDSSGYNEQFF
CDR3nt: TGTGCCAGCAGTGACTCGTCGGGTTACAATGAGCAGTTCTTC

v_gene: TRBV27
j_gene: TRBJ2-3
len: 15
d_gene: NA
abundance: few
CDR3aa: CASTSGSAGTDTQYF
CDR3nt: TGTGCCAGCACATCCGGGAGTGCTGGCACAGATACGCAGTATTTT

v_gene: TRBV7-8
j_gene: TRBJ1-5
len: 17
d_gene: NA
abundance: NA
CDR3aa: CASSLAGDWNSNQPQHF
CDR3nt: TGTGCCAGCAGCTTAGCGGGAGACTGGAATAGCAATCAGCCCCAGCATTTT

v_gene: TRBV20-1
j_gene: TRBJ2-7
len: 14
d_gene: TRBD2
abundance: many
CDR3aa: CSAPREREGREQYF
CDR3nt: TGCAGTGCTCCTCGTGAGCGGGAGGGCAGAGAGCAGTACTTC

v_gene: TRBV7-8
j_gene: TRBJ2-5
len: 15
d_gene: NA
abundance: NA
CDR3aa: CASSLLYLVGETQYF
CDR3nt: TGTGCCAGCAGCCTTTTGTACTTGGTTGGTGAGACCCAGTACTTC

v_gene: TRBV5-1
j_gene: TRBJ2-6
len: 16
d_gene: NA
abundance: many
CDR3aa: CASSPTGSTGANVLTF
CDR3nt: TGCGCCAGCAGCCCAACAGGGTCTACTGGGGCCAACGTCCTGACTTTC

v_gene: TRBV5-1
j_gene: TRBJ1-6
len: 17
d_gene: TRBD1
abundance: many
CDR3aa: CASSSGQAEPYNSPLHF
CDR3nt: TGCGCCAGCAGCTCAGGACAGGCAGAACCCTATAATTCACCCCTCCACTTT

v_gene: TRBV5-1
j_gene: TRBJ1-1
len: 15
d_gene: NA
abundance: few
CDR3aa: CASSQSGHLNTEAFF
CDR3nt: TGCGCCAGCAGCCAATCGGGACACCTGAACACTGAAGCTTTCTTT

v_gene: TRBV20-1
j_gene: TRBJ2-3
len: 16
d_gene: TRBD2
abundance: few
CDR3aa: CSARSIAGGHTDTQYF
CDR3nt: TGCAGTGCTAGGTCTATAGCGGGAGGGCACACAGATACGCAGTATTTT

v_gene: TRBV27
j_gene: TRBJ2-7
len: 14
d_gene: TRBD2
abundance: many
CDR3aa: CASSPGTSVYEQYF
CDR3nt: TGTGCCAGCAGTCCCGGGACTAGTGTTTACGAGCAGTACTTC

v_gene: TRBV5-6
j_gene: TRBJ2-3
len: 17
d_gene: NA
abundance: many
CDR3aa: CASSPTWGPTSTDTQYF
CDR3nt: TGTGCCAGCAGCCCGACGTGGGGGCCAACTAGCACAGATACGCAGTATTTT

v_gene: TRBV20-1
j_gene: TRBJ1-1
len: 11
d_gene: NA
abundance: NA
CDR3aa: CSAEGETEAFF
CDR3nt: TGCAGTGCCGAGGGGGAGACTGAAGCTTTCTTT

v_gene: TRBV6-5
j_gene: TRBJ2-7
len: 14
d_gene: NA
abundance: many
CDR3aa: CASSHLTGYYEQYF
CDR3nt: TGTGCCAGCAGTCATCTGACAGGATACTACGAGCAGTACTTC

v_gene: TRBV10-3
j_gene: TRBJ2-5
len: 15
d_gene: TRBD2
abundance: NA
CDR3aa: CAITGTSGPQETQYF
CDR3nt: TGTGCCATCACCGGGACTAGCGGACCTCAAGAGACCCAGTACTTC

v_gene: TRBV6-2/TRBV6-3
j_gene: TRBJ2-6
len: 18
d_gene: TRBD2
abundance: many
CDR3aa: CASSYGLAGASGANVLTF
CDR3nt: TGTGCCAGCAGTTACGGACTAGCGGGAGCCTCTGGGGCCAACGTCCTGACTTTC

v_gene: TRBV18
j_gene: TRBJ1-1
len: 14
d_gene: NA
abundance: many
CDR3aa: CASSQRQDHTEAFF
CDR3nt: TGTGCCAGCTCACAAAGACAGGATCACACTGAAGCTTTCTTT

v_gene: TRBV3-1
j_gene: TRBJ2-3
len: 17
d_gene: TRBD2
abundance: NA
CDR3aa: CASSRPLAGGTADTQYF
CDR3nt: TGTGCCAGCAGCCGGCCTTTAGCGGGAGGGACCGCAGATACGCAGTATTTT

v_gene: TRBV12-3/TRBV12-4
j_gene: TRBJ2-5
len: 15
d_gene: NA
abundance: many
CDR3aa: CASSTSILAAETQYF
CDR3nt: TGTGCCAGCAGTACCTCGATTTTAGCGGCGGAGACCCAGTACTTC

v_gene: TRBV19
j_gene: TRBJ1-1
len: 15
d_gene: NA
abundance: few
CDR3aa: CASSQGYIMNTEAFF
CDR3nt: TGTGCCAGTAGCCAGGGGTACATCATGAACACTGAAGCTTTCTTT

v_gene: TRBV9
j_gene: TRBJ1-1
len: 14
d_gene: NA
abundance: few
CDR3aa: CASSAAEGRTEAFF
CDR3nt: TGTGCCAGCAGCGCAGCTGAGGGGCGCACTGAAGCTTTCTTT

v_gene: TRBV18
j_gene: TRBJ2-1
len: 14
d_gene: NA
abundance: many
CDR3aa: CASSHGTLGNEQFF
CDR3nt: TGTGCCAGCTCACACGGGACTTTGGGGAATGAGCAGTTCTTC

v_gene: TRBV7-2
j_gene: TRBJ2-3
len: 17
d_gene: TRBD2
abundance: many
CDR3aa: CASSSYLAGGPTDTQYF
CDR3nt: TGTGCCAGCAGCTCGTACTTAGCGGGAGGGCCAACAGATACGCAGTATTTT

v_gene: TRBV7-9
j_gene: TRBJ1-6
len: 15
d_gene: NA
abundance: many
CDR3aa: CASSLGSSYNSPLHF
CDR3nt: TGTGCCAGCAGCTTAGGCAGCTCCTATAATTCACCCCTCCACTTT

v_gene: TRBV5-1
j_gene: TRBJ1-5
len: 15
d_gene: TRBD1
abundance: many
CDR3aa: CASSLGTGEGQPQHF
CDR3nt: TGCGCCAGCAGCTTGGGGACAGGGGAGGGCCAGCCCCAGCATTTT

v_gene: TRBV6-6
j_gene: TRBJ2-3
len: 14
d_gene: NA
abundance: many
CDR3aa: CASTLARNTDTQYF
CDR3nt: TGTGCCAGCACCCTAGCGAGGAACACAGATACGCAGTATTTT

v_gene: TRBV3-1
j_gene: TRBJ1-1
len: 14
d_gene: NA
abundance: many
CDR3aa: CASSQEGGAREAFF
CDR3nt: TGTGCCAGCAGCCAAGAAGGAGGGGCCCGTGAAGCTTTCTTT

v_gene: TRBV29-1
j_gene: TRBJ2-7
len: 15
d_gene: TRBD2
abundance: many
CDR3aa: CSVEEGGSPTYEQYF
CDR3nt: TGCAGCGTTGAAGAAGGCGGGAGCCCAACCTACGAGCAGTACTTC

v_gene: TRBV12-3/TRBV12-4
j_gene: TRBJ1-1
len: 15
d_gene: NA
abundance: few
CDR3aa: CASSPHRSRAGEAFF
CDR3nt: TGTGCCAGCAGTCCCCACAGGTCCCGGGCGGGTGAAGCTTTCTTT

v_gene: TRBV6-8
j_gene: TRBJ2-1
len: 12
d_gene: TRBD2
abundance: many
CDR3aa: CASSTNTSAQFF
CDR3nt: TGTGCCAGCAGCACGAATACTAGCGCTCAGTTCTTC

v_gene: TRBV18
j_gene: TRBJ2-7
len: 15
d_gene: TRBD1
abundance: NA
CDR3aa: CASSPGQGPTYEQYF
CDR3nt: TGTGCCAGCTCACCCGGACAGGGGCCGACCTACGAGCAGTACTTC

v_gene: TRBV5-1
j_gene: TRBJ2-5
len: 14
d_gene: TRBD2
abundance: many
CDR3aa: CASSPWGGAETQYF
CDR3nt: TGCGCCAGCAGCCCCTGGGGGGGAGCAGAGACCCAGTACTTC

v_gene: TRBV3-1
j_gene: TRBJ2-7
len: 16
d_gene: NA
abundance: many
CDR3aa: CASSPRGMVLENEQYF
CDR3nt: TGTGCCAGCAGCCCTCGTGGGATGGTACTCGAGAACGAGCAGTACTTC

v_gene: TRBV6-5
j_gene: TRBJ2-7
len: 15
d_gene: NA
abundance: many
CDR3aa: CASSSGGGRGREQYF
CDR3nt: TGTGCCAGCAGTTCCGGAGGGGGAAGGGGCCGCGAGCAGTACTTC

v_gene: TRBV10-3
j_gene: TRBJ2-3
len: 13
d_gene: NA
abundance: many
CDR3aa: CAIRSVVQPTQYF
CDR3nt: TGTGCCATCAGATCGGTGGTGCAGCCTACGCAGTATTTT

v_gene: TRBV28
j_gene: TRBJ2-1
len: 13
d_gene: NA
abundance: many
CDR3aa: CASSFPSYNEQFF
CDR3nt: TGTGCCAGCAGTTTCCCCTCCTACAATGAGCAGTTCTTC

v_gene: TRBV5-6
j_gene: TRBJ1-3
len: 17
d_gene: NA
abundance: many
CDR3aa: CASSLDPRGLTGNTIYF
CDR3nt: TGTGCCAGCAGCTTGGATCCCCGGGGCCTTACGGGAAACACCATATATTTT

v_gene: TRBV20-1
j_gene: TRBJ2-3
len: 13
d_gene: NA
abundance: many
CDR3aa: CSAPSIATDTQYF
CDR3nt: TGCAGTGCTCCCTCGATAGCTACCGATACGCAGTATTTT

v_gene: TRBV6-5
j_gene: TRBJ1-1
len: 14
d_gene: NA
abundance: NA
CDR3aa: CASSFRGSSTEAFF
CDR3nt: TGTGCCAGCAGTTTTAGGGGCAGTAGCACTGAAGCTTTCTTT